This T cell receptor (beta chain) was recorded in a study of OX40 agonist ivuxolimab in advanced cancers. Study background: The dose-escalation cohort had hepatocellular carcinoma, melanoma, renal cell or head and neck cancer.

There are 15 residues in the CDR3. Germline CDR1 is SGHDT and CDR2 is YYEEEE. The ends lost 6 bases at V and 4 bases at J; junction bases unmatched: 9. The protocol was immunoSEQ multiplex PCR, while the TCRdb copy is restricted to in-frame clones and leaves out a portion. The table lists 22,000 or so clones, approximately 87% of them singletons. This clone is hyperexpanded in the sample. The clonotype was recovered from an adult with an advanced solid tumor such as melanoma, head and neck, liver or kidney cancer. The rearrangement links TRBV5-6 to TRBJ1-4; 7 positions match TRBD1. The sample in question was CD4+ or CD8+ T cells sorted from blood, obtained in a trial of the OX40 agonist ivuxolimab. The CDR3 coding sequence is TGTGCCAGCACCACGGTGGGACAGAATAATGAAAAACTGTTTTTT. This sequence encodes CASTTVGQNNEKLFF.